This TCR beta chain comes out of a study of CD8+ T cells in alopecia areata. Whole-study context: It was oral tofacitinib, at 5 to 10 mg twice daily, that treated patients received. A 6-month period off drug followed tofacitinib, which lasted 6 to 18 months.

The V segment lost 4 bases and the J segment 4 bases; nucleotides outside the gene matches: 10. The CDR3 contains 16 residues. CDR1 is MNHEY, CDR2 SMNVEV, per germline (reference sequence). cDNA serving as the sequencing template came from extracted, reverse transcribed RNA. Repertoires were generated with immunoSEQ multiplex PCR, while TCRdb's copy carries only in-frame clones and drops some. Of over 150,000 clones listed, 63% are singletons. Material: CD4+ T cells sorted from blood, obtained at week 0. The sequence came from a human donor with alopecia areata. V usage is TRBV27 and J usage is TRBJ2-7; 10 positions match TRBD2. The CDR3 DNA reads TGTGCCAGCAGTTCAATCACTAGCGGGGAATGGTACGAGCAGTACTTC. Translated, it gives CASSSITSGEWYEQYF.